The following is a TCR beta chain sequence with its context. The treatment here: randomized to nivolumab then ipilimumab (arm A) or the reverse (arm B). Patients had received no earlier DNA-damaging chemotherapy. From thawed PBMCs, live CD3+CD8+ cells negative for CD19 and CD56 were sorted. This sample was included in a study of sequential checkpoint blockade in melanoma. Across the whole study: First-line arms were nivolumab then ipilimumab, or the reverse, randomized 1:1. Maintenance nivolumab came after either treatment sequence.

CDR1 LNHDA and CDR2 SQIVND come from the germline V gene (reference sequence). The CDR3 runs to 12 residues. Unmatched junction bases numbered 3, after V lost 1 base and J lost 12 bases. Sequencing used immunoSEQ multiplex PCR; TCRdb keeps in-frame clones, though not all of them. The sample carries 3,600 or so clones, approximately 57% recorded once. This TCR derives from a human patient with melanoma. Some clones in this sample may be carry-over from other donors' samples. The sample was CD8+ T cells sorted from blood (inferred from file names), taken from a patient given nivolumab and ipilimumab in sequence. The chain has TRBV19 and TRBJ2-1; 7 nucleotides agree with TRBD1. Written as DNA, the CDR3 is TGTGCCAGTAGTATAGTACAGGGGCCGCAGTTCTTC. Translating it yields CASSIVQGPQFF.